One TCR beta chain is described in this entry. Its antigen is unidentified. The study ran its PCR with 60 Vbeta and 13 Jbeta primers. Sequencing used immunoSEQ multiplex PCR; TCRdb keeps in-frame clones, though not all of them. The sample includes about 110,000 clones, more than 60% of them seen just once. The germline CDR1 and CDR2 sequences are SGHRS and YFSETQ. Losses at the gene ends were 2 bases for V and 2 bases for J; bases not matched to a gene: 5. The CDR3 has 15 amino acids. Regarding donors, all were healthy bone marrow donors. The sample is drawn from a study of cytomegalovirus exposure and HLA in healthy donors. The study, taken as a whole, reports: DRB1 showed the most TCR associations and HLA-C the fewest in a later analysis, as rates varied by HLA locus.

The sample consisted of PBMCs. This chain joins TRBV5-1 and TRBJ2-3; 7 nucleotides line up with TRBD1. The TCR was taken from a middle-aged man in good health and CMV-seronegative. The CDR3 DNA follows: TGCGCCAGCAGCTTCCGGGACAGCAACACAGATACGCAGTATTTT. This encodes CASSFRDSNTDTQYF.